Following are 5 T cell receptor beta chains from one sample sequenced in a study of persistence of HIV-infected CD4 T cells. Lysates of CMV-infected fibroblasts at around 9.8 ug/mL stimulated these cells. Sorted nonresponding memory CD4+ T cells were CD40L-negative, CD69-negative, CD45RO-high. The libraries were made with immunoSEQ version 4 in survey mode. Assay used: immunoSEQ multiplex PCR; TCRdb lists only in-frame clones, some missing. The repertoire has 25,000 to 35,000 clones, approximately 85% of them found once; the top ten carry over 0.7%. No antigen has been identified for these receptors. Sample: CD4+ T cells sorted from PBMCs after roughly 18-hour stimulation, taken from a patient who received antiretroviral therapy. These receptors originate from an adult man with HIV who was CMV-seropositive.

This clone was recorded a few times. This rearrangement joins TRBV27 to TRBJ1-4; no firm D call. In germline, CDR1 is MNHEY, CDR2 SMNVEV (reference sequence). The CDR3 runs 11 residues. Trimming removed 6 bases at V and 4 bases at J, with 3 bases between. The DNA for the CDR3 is TGTGCCAGCAGGGGTAATGAAAAACTGTTTTTT. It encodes CASRGNEKLFF. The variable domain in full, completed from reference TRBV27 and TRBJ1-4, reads EAQVTQNPRYLITVTGKKLTVTCSQNMNHEYMSWYRQDPGLGLRQIYYSMNVEVTDKGDVPEGYKVSRKEKRNFPLILESPSPNQTSLYFCASRGNEKLFFGSGTQLSVL.

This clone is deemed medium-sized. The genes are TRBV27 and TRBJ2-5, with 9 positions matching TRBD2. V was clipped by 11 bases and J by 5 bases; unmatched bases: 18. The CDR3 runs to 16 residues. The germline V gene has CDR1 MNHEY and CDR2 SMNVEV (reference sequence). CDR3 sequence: CASFGIAGARRETQYF. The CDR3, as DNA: TGTGCCTCCTTTGGAATAGCGGGGGCCCGCCGGGAGACCCAGTACTTC.

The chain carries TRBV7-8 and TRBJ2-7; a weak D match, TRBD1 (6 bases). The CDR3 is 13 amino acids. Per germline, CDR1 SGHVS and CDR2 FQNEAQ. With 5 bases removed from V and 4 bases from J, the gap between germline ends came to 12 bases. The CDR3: CASSRDINYEQYF. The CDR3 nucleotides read TGTGCCAGCAGCCGGGACATCAATTACGAGCAGTACTTC.

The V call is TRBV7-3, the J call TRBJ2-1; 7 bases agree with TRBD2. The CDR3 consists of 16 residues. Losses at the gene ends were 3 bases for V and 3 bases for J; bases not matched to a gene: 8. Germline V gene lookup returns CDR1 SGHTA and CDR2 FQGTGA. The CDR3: CASSLTGTTLYNEQFF. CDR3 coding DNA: TGTGCCAGCAGCTTGACCGGGACTACCCTCTACAATGAGCAGTTCTTC.

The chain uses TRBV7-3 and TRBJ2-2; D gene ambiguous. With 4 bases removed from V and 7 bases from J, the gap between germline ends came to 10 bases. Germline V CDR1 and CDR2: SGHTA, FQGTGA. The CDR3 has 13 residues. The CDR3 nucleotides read TGTGCCAGCAGCTCCCGTCCGGTCGGGGAGCTGTTTTTT. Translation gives CASSSRPVGELFF.